This T cell receptor beta chain was observed in a study of cytotoxic CD8 clonotypes in ibrutinib-treated CLL. Regarding this clone: Its antigen is currently unknown.

Findings and limits, study-wide: Clonality went up at ibrutinib response and then declined back toward baseline at progression. Sampling time points were not equivalent between sustained-remission and progressing patients.

The assay was immunoSEQ multiplex PCR, and TCRdb's table has in-frame clones only and misses some. Here the sample spans over 110,000 clones, roughly 90% being singletons. The CDR3 totals 13 residues. Germline loops: CDR1 LNHDA, CDR2 SQIVND (reference sequence). V lost 1 base and J 5 bases, leaving 9 bases between the germline ends. This receptor was taken from a human donor with chronic lymphocytic leukemia. The sample was PBMCs, taken after 12 months of ibrutinib treatment. The chain uses TRBV19 and TRBJ2-7; D tentatively reads TRBD1 or TRBD2 (5 bases each). CDR3: CASSIGWGNEQYF. CDR3 in DNA: TGTGCCAGTAGTATAGGATGGGGGAACGAGCAGTACTTC.